This T cell receptor beta chain is drawn from a study of blood T cells in healthy people across ages. Points on this clonotype: Its specificity is unknown.

Isolated per sample were at least 7 million PBMCs. Sample-barcoded 5' priming and a J-beta primer mix drove a second PCR of roughly 6 to 12 cycles. TCRdb analysed the 5' RACE reads with MiXCR anew, one entry per CDR3 protein. The sample yields over 750,000 distinct CDR3 sequences, about 25% seen once. Looked up from germline, CDR1 is MDHEN and CDR2 is SYDVKM. This CDR3 comprises 14 residues. The ends lost 5 bases at V and 3 bases at J; junction bases unmatched: 5. General study findings and limits: Older individuals had lower TCR beta diversity per million T cells (the decline was roughly linear).

These sequences were also reported in another study, on T cells of mothers and their children. According to that study: The second PCR's M1S primer added sample barcodes and 2-4 random nucleotides.

Sequenced material: blood. This TCR derives from a boy under 18 in good health. The chain joins TRBV28 to TRBJ2-3, with TRBD1 matching 7 bases. The CDR3 is CASSTDRETDTQYF. CDR3 DNA sequence: TGTGCCAGCAGTACAGACAGGGAAACAGATACGCAGTATTTT.